These 15 T cell receptor beta chains came from one sample sequenced in a study of blood T cell repertoires in COVID-19. TCRdb keeps only in-frame clones here, not all; method: immunoSEQ multiplex PCR. The data contain tens of thousands of clones, 88% of them singletons. Sequencing used peripheral blood. The receptor set was obtained from a human donor in a cohort sampled during active COVID-19. The donor label of this sample is uncertain.

This clone was observed once. This chain joins TRBV10-3 and TRBJ2-2; possibly TRBD2 for D (6 bases). Trimming cost V 6 bases and J 0 bases, with 17 bases left between them. In germline, CDR1 is ENHRY, CDR2 SYGVKD. The CDR3 is 17 amino acids. In DNA, the CDR3 is TGTGCCATCAGAAAGACTACAGGAGGGGCGAACACCGGGGAGCTGTTTTTT. Translated, it gives CAIRKTTGGANTGELFF.

The chain combines TRBV18 with TRBJ1-5; D is unclear. In germline, CDR1 is KGHSH, CDR2 LQKENI. Deletions cut 6 bases from V and 4 bases from J, with 10 bases between. The CDR3 extends over 13 amino acids. The CDR3 reads CASSQTRNQPQHF. DNA for the CDR3: TGTGCCAGCTCTCAAACTCGGAATCAGCCCCAGCATTTT.

This clone occurred once. The chain combines TRBV6-4 with TRBJ2-1; weak D call: TRBD2 (5 bases). The CDR3 has 15 residues. Trimming pared 2 bases from V and 0 bases from J, leaving 8 bases between. Germline CDR1 and CDR2: MRHNA and SNTAGT. This chain's CDR3 is CASSDESGSYNEQFF. For the CDR3, the DNA is TGTGCCAGCAGTGACGAAAGCGGCTCCTACAATGAGCAGTTCTTC.

The gene calls are TRBV7-9 and TRBJ2-1; 12 bases agree with TRBD2. From germline, CDR1 is SEHNR and CDR2 FQNEAQ (reference sequence). The length of the CDR3 is 17 residues. The trim removed 0 bases at V and 5 bases at J, leaving 5 bases unmatched. The CDR3 protein is CASSLATSGRLHNEQFF. The CDR3 coding sequence is TGTGCCAGCAGCTTAGCCACTAGCGGGAGGCTCCACAATGAGCAGTTCTTC.

The genes are TRBV6-1 and TRBJ1-5; D gene uncertain. Germline CDR1 MNHNS, CDR2 SASEGT. The length of the CDR3 is 13 residues. Between the trimmed V and J ends, which lost 3 bases and 7 bases, there was a span of 10 bases. This chain's CDR3 is CASSEGGRQPQHF. The CDR3 DNA follows: TGTGCCAGCAGTGAGGGTGGGAGGCAGCCCCAGCATTTT.

The chain combines TRBV19 with TRBJ2-5, with D possibly TRBD2 on 6 matching bases. This CDR3 has 14 amino acids. Germline V gives CDR1 LNHDA, CDR2 SQIVND (reference sequence). V gave up 5 bases and J gave up 4 bases, with 14 bases separating them. CDR3 sequence reads: CASSLSRELETQYF. As DNA, the CDR3 is TGTGCCAGTAGTCTCAGCCGGGAGTTAGAGACCCAGTACTTC. The full variable domain, in which reference TRBV19 and TRBJ2-5 provide the parts outside the CDR3, is DGGITQSPKYLFRKEGQNVTLSCEQNLNHDAMYWYRQDPGQGLRLIYYSQIVNDFQKGDIAEGYSVSREKKESFPLTVTSAQKNPTAFYLCASSLSRELETQYFGPGTRLLVL.

The rearrangement joins TRBV5-1 to TRBJ2-5, with TRBD2 identical over 10 bases. The CDR3 extends over 15 amino acids. Germline V gives CDR1 SGHRS, CDR2 YFSETQ. The junction had 2 bases not matched to a gene; V was cut back by 0 bases and J by 3 bases. In DNA form, the CDR3 reads TGCGCCAGCAGCTTGGGGACTAGCGGTAAAGAGACCCAGTACTTC. It is translated as CASSLGTSGKETQYF.

V is TRBV28 and J is TRBJ2-5; TRBD2 matches 14 bases. This CDR3 region has 15 residues. Germline CDR1 is MDHEN and CDR2 is SYDVKM. V lost 6 bases, J lost 4 bases, and 4 bases stayed unmatched. The CDR3 bases are TGTGCCAGCAGCCCCGGACTAGCGGGAGGAGAGACCCAGTACTTC. Amino acid sequence: CASSPGLAGGETQYF.

The gene calls are TRBV2 and TRBJ2-1, with 7 bases identical to TRBD1. In germline, CDR1 is SNHLY, CDR2 FYNNEI. Trimming cost V 7 bases and J 5 bases; bases outside gene matches: 8. The CDR3 length is 14 residues. The CDR3 loop reads CASTTGHGDNEQFF. As DNA, the CDR3 is TGTGCCAGCACGACAGGGCACGGAGACAATGAGCAGTTCTTC.

This chain uses TRBV7-2 with TRBJ2-3; D is uncertain. The ends were cut back, 1 base at V and 4 bases at J, with 9 bases in the middle. CDR3 size: 14 residues. Germline lookup yields CDR1 SGHTA and CDR2 FQGNSA. CDR3 nucleotide sequence: TGTGCCAGCAGCTTAGATTCCCCTCCAGATACGCAGTATTTT. This sequence encodes CASSLDSPPDTQYF.

The chain employs TRBV30 and TRBJ2-3, with TRBD2 matching over 10 bases. J was trimmed by 6 bases and V by 5 bases; bases with no gene match: 8. The CDR3 runs to 14 residues. Per the germline V gene, CDR1 is GTSNPN and CDR2 is SVGIG (reference sequence). In DNA, the CDR3 is TGTGCCTGGTCGGGGACTAGCGTTCGGGATACGCAGTATTTT. Translation gives CAWSGTSVRDTQYF.

J is TRBJ2-1 and V is TRBV5-1; TRBD2 agrees at 7 bases. CDR1 and CDR2 (germline): SGHRS, YFSETQ. CDR3 length equals 20 residues. V trimming: 3 bases; J trimming: 6 bases; junction bases outside the gene matches: 24. CDR3 coding DNA: TGCGCCAGCAGCTCCTCCTGGGGTAGCGGGCCATACCTTCGGGGCAATGAGCAGTTCTTC. This sequence encodes CASSSSWGSGPYLRGNEQFF.

In its sample, this clone was seen once. The chain employs TRBV21-1 and TRBJ2-2; TRBD1, as called in the table, went unchecked against the DNA. TRBV21-1 is annotated as a pseudogene. This CDR3 is 14 amino acids long. The DNA for the CDR3 is TGTGCCAGCAGCCCTGAACAGGGAACCGGGGAGCTGTTTTTT. Translated, it gives CASSPEQGTGELFF.

This clone showed up just a few times. The genes are TRBV2 and TRBJ2-1, with 12 bases aligning to TRBD1. CDR3 length: 15 residues. After removal of 3 bases from V and 13 bases from J, the junction contained 10 bases not matched to a gene. The germline V gene has CDR1 SNHLY and CDR2 FYNNEI. For the CDR3, the DNA is TGTGCCAGCAGTGATGTGGGACAGGGGGCCCTTTTTCAGTTCTTC. Its translation: CASSDVGQGALFQFF.

The rearrangement links TRBV29-1 to TRBJ1-2; a weak D match, TRBD1 (5 bases). CDR1 and CDR2 (germline): SQVTM, ANQGSEA. The V gene lost 8 bases and the J gene lost 4 bases, with 11 bases spanning the gap. The CDR3 totals 11 residues. This chain's CDR3 is CSTGQAYGYTF. CDR3 sequence (DNA): TGCAGCACCGGACAAGCCTATGGCTACACCTTC.